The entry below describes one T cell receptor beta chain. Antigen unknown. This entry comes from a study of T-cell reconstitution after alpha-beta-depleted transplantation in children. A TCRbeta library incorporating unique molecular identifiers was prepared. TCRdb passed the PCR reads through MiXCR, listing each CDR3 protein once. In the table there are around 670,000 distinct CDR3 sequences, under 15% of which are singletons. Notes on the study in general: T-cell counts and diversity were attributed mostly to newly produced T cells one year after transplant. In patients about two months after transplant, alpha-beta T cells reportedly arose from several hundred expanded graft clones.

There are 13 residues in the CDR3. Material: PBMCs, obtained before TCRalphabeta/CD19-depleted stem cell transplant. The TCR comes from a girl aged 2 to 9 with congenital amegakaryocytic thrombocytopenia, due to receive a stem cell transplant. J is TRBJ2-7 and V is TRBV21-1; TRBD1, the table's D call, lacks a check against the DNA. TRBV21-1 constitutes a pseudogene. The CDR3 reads CASRGIGTYEQYF. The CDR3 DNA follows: TGTGCCAGCCGGGGCATCGGAACCTACGAGCAGTACTTC.